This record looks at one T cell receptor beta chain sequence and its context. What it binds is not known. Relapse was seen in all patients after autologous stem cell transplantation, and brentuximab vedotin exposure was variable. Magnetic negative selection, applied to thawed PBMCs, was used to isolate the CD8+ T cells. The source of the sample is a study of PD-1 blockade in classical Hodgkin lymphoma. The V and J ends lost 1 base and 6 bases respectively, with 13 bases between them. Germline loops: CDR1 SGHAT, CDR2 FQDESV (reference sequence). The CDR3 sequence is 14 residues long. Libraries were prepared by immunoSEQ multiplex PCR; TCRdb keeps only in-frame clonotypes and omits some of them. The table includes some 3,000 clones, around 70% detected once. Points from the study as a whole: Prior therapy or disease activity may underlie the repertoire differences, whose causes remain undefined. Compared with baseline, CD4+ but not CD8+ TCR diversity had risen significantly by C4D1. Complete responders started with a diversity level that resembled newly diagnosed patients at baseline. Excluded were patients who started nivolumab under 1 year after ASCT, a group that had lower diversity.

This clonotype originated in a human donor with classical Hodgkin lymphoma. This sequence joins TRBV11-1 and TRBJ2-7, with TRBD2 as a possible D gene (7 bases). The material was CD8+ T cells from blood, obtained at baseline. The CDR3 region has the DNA TGTGCCAGCAGCTTAGTCGGGGGGCGCGGCGAGCAGTACTTC. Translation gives CASSLVGGRGEQYF.